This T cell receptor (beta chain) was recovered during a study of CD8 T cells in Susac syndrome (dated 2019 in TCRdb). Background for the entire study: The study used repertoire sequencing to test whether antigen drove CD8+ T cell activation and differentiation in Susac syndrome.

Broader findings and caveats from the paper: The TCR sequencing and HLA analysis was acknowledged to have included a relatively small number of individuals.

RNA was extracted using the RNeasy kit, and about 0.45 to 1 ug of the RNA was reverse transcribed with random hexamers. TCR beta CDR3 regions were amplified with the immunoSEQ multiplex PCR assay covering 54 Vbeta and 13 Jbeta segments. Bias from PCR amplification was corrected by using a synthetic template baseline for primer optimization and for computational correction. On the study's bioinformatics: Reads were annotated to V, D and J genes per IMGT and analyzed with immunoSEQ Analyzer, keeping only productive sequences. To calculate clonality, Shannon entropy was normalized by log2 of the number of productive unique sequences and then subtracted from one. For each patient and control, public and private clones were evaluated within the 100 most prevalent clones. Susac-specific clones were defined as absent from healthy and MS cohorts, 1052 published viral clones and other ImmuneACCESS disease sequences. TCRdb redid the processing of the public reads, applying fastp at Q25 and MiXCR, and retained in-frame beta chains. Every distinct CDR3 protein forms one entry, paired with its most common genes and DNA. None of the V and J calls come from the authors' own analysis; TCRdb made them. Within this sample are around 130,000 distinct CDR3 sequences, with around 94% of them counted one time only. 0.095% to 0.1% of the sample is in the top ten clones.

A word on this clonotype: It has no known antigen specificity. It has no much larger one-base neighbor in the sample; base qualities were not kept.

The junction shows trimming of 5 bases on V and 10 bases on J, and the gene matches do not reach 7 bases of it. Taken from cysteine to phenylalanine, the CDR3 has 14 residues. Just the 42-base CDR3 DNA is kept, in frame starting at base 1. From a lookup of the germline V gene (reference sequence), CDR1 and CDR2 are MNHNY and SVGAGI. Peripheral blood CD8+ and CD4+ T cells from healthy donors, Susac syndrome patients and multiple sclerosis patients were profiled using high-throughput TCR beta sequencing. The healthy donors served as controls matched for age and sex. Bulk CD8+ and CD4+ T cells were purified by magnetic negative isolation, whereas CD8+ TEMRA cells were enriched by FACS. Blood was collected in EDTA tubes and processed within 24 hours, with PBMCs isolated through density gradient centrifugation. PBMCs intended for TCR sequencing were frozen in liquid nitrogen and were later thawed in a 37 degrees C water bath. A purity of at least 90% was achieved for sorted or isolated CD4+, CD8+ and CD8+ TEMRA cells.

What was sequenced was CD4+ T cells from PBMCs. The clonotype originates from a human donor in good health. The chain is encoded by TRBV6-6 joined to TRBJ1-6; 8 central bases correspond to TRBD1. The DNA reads TGTGCCAGCAGTCCCGGGACAGGAAGATCACCCCTCCACTTT. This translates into CASSPGTGRSPLHF.